This TCR beta chain was retrieved from a study of T cell clones after liver transplantation. On the study more broadly: Samples came pre-transplant, pre-randomization before withdrawal, and post-randomization after withdrawal ended. Overall study results and limits: Small, mixed patient groups and varying post-transplant times limit these conclusions. Low donor cell numbers restricted donor-reactive repertoire measurement in a couple of subjects. Donor-reactive sequences fell more than third party-reactive ones, suggesting partial deletion.

The germline V and J ends were trimmed by 1 base and 4 bases, with 3 bases remaining between them. The CDR3 runs 12 residues. Germline values: CDR1 MNHNS, CDR2 SASEGT. Method: immunoSEQ multiplex PCR; TCRdb's copy keeps in-frame clones and lacks some. Here the sample spans roughly 120,000 clones, 90% being singletons. With respect to this clone: The antigen is not known.

This TCR came from a human patient who received a liver transplant. The T cells may partly be graft donor cells. Sequencing used CD4+ T cells from blood, obtained 12 months after liver transplant. The rearrangement uses TRBV6-1 and TRBJ2-3, with D unresolved. CDR3 loop: CASSEVADTQYF. CDR3 nucleotide sequence: TGTGCCAGCAGTGAAGTGGCAGATACGCAGTATTTT.